This record covers a single T cell receptor (beta chain). Source study methods: From reference gene primer amplification, estimates of nucleated cell counts were derived. Data came from immunoSEQ multiplex PCR; TCRdb stores just in-frame clones and leaves some out. The D gene and trimming were derived from the DNA, and the V and J assignments and clone size from that table. There are more than 95,000 clones in the sample; approximately 80% occur only once, and roughly 2.7% lies in the top ten. V shed 3 bases and J shed 0 bases, with 13 bases lying between them. The CDR3 extends over 16 amino acids. In germline, CDR1 is WNHNN, CDR2 SYGVQD (reference sequence). The data derive from a study of blood T cell repertoires in COVID-19. About the research overall: Both acute and convalescent COVID-19 samples were obtained from the United States, Italy and Spain. T cells, B-cell-depleted T cells, or PBMCs supplied cDNA or gDNA.

What was sequenced was peripheral blood. This TCR came from a man in his fifties or sixties with acute or convalescent COVID-19. The V and J genes are TRBV10-1 and TRBJ2-3; a weak D match, TRBD2 (5 bases). The CDR3 bases are TGCGCCAGCAGTGATCCTAGCAGCACTAGCACAGATACGCAGTATTTT. Translated, it gives CASSDPSSTSTDTQYF.